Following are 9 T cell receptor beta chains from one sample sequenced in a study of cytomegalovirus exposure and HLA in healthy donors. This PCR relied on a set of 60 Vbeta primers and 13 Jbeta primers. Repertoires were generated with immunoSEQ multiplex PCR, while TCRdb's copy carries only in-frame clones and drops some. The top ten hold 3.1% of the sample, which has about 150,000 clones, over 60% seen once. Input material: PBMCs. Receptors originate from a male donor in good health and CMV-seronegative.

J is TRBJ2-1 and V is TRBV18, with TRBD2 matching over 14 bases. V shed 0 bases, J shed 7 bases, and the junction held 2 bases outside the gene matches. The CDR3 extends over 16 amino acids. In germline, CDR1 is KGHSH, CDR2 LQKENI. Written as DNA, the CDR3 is TGTGCCAGCTCACCACCGGGACTAGCGGGAGTAAATGAGCAGTTCTTC. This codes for CASSPPGLAGVNEQFF.

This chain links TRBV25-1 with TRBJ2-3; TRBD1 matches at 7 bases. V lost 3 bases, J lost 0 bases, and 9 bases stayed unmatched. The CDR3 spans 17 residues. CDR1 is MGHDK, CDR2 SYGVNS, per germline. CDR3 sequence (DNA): TGTGCCAGCAGTGAGCTTGGGGACAGTGGGAGCACAGATACGCAGTATTTT. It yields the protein CASSELGDSGSTDTQYF.

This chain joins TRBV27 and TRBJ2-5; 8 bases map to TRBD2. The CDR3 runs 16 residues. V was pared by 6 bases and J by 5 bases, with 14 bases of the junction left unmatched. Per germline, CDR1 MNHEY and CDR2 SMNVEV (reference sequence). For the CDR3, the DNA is TGTGCCAGCAGAGCGGGAGCGTCCCGGGTTTGGGAGACCCAGTACTTC. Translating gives CASRAGASRVWETQYF.

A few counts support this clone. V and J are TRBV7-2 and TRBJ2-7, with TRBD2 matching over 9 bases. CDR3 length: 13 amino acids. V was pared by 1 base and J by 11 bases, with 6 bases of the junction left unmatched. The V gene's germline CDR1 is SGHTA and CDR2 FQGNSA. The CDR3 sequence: CASSLEGLATKYF. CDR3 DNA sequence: TGTGCCAGCAGCTTAGAAGGACTAGCGACGAAGTACTTC.

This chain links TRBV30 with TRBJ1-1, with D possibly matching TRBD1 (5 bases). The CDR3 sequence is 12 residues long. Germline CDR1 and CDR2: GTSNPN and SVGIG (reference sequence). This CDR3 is CACLGEVTEAFF. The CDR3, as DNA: TGTGCTTGCTTGGGGGAGGTCACTGAAGCTTTCTTT. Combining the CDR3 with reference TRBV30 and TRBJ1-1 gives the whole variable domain SQTIHQWPATLVQPVGSPLSLECTVEGTSNPNLYWYRQAAGRGLQLLFYSVGIGQISSEVPQNLSASRPQDRQFILSSKKLLLSDSGFYLCACLGEVTEAFFGQGTRLTVV.

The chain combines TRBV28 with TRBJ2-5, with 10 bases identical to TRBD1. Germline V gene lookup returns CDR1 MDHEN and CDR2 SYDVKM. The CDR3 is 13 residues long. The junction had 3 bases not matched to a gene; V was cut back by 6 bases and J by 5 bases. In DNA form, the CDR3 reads TGTGCCAGCAGCAGGGACAGGGGTGAGACCCAGTACTTC. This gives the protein CASSRDRGETQYF.

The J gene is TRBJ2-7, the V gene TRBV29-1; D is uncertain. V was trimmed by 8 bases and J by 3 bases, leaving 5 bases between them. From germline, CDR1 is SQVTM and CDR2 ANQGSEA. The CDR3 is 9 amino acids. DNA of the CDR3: TGCAGCACTCACTACGAGCAGTACTTC. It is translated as CSTHYEQYF.

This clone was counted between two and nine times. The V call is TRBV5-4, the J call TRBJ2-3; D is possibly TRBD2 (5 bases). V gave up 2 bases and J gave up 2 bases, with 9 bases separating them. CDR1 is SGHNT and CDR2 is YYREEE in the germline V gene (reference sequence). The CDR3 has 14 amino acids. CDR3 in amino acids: CASSFEGYTDTQYF. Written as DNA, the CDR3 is TGTGCCAGCAGCTTTGAGGGCTACACAGATACGCAGTATTTT. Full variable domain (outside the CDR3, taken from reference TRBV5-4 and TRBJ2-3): ETGVTQSPTHLIKTRGQQVTLRCSSQSGHNTVSWYQQALGQGPQFIFQYYREEENGRGNFPPRFSGLQFPNYSSELNVNALELDDSALYLCASSFEGYTDTQYFGPGTRLTVL.

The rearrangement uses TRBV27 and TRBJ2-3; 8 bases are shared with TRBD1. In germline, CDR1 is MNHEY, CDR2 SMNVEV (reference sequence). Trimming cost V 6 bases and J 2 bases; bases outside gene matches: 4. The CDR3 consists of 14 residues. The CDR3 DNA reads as TGTGCCAGCAGGACGACAGGGGCCACAGATACGCAGTATTTT. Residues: CASRTTGATDTQYF.